This T cell receptor (beta chain) is drawn from a study of blood T cell repertoires in COVID-19. Background on the study: There were acute and convalescent COVID-19 samples, and they came from the United States, Italy and Spain. Sample material is recorded as cDNA or gDNA derived from T cells, B-cell-depleted T cells, or PBMCs.

Assay used: immunoSEQ multiplex PCR; TCRdb lists only in-frame clones, some missing. The table shows around 320,000 clones, with 75% to 85% occurring only once. The sequencing sample was made of peripheral blood. The sequence came from a human donor in a cohort sampled during active COVID-19.

This CDR3 reads CASKEQGLADTQYF. DNA for the CDR3: TGCGCCAGCAAGGAACAGGGGTTGGCAGATACGCAGTATTTT. The chain joins TRBV5-1 to TRBJ2-3; 7 bases are a match to TRBD1. With 6 bases clipped from V and 4 bases from J, the junction kept 8 bases outside the gene matches. The germline V gene encodes CDR1 SGHRS and CDR2 YFSETQ. The length of the CDR3 is 14 residues.